These T cell receptor beta chains were read from a single sample in a study of beta chain features in type 1 diabetes. Some clones are missing from TCRdb's copy, which holds only in-frame ones; the method was immunoSEQ multiplex PCR. The sample consists of roughly 250,000 clones, over 20% of them appearing once. Material: naive CD4+ T cells from blood. These TCRs come from a middle-aged woman with type 1 diabetes. CDR3s include the opening cysteine and the closing phenylalanine or tryptophan. D genes are given only for firm matches. For some rows the clone size is stated as once, few or many, or as a class when expanded; others skip it.

j_call | clone_size | v_call | d_call | cdr3_aa | cdr3_nt
TRBJ1-2 | NA | TRBV11-2 | TRBD1 | CASRLGQPPNYGYTF | TGTGCCAGCAGATTGGGACAGCCCCCTAACTATGGCTACACCTTC
TRBJ2-7 | NA | TRBV7-9 | TRBD2 | CASSLVGGLASYEQYF | TGTGCCAGCAGCTTAGTCGGAGGACTAGCGTCCTACGAGCAGTACTTC
TRBJ1-5 | few | TRBV7-9 | NA | CASSPGDQPQHF | TGTGCCAGCAGCCCGGGAGATCAGCCCCAGCATTTT
TRBJ2-5 | NA | TRBV28 | TRBD1 | CASSSGQLQETQYF | TGTGCCAGCAGTTCGGGACAGCTCCAAGAGACCCAGTACTTC
TRBJ2-7 | NA | TRBV28 | NA | CASTSRSLSYEQYF | TGTGCCAGCACCTCACGGTCCCTTTCCTACGAGCAGTACTTC
TRBJ1-1 | NA | TRBV7-3 | TRBD1 | CASSILTGSEAFF | TGTGCCAGCAGCATATTGACAGGGTCTGAAGCTTTCTTT
TRBJ1-1 | NA | TRBV28 | TRBD1 | CASRRQGETEAFF | TGTGCCAGCAGGCGACAGGGAGAGACTGAAGCTTTCTTT
TRBJ1-1 | NA | TRBV14 | NA | CASTWGDTEAFF | TGTGCCAGTACCTGGGGGGACACTGAAGCTTTCTTT
TRBJ2-2 | few | TRBV5-1 | NA | CASSLVSGKGTGELFF | TGCGCCAGCAGCTTGGTGTCAGGGAAGGGCACCGGGGAGCTGTTTTTT
TRBJ2-7 | NA | TRBV20-1 | TRBD1 | CRAGGVYEQYF | TGCAGAGCAGGGGGAGTCTACGAGCAGTACTTC
TRBJ2-3 | NA | TRBV10-3 | NA | CAIGRRDGGIGTDTQYF | TGTGCCATCGGGAGGCGCGATGGAGGGATCGGGACAGATACGCAGTATTTT
TRBJ2-3 | NA | TRBV2 | NA | CASGGYDGDTQYF | TGTGCCAGCGGAGGGTACGATGGAGATACGCAGTATTTT
TRBJ1-2 | NA | TRBV29-1 | TRBD1 | CSVRDRERANYGYTF | TGCAGCGTTCGGGACAGAGAAAGAGCTAACTATGGCTACACCTTC
TRBJ1-2 | few | TRBV30 | TRBD1 | CAFPGGGSYGYTF | TGTGCCTTTCCAGGGGGAGGAAGCTATGGCTACACCTTC
TRBJ2-3 | once | TRBV7-2 | NA | CASSLGLVGGTQYF | TGTGCCAGCAGCTTAGGGTTAGTTGGCGGTACGCAGTATTTT